The present entry profiles one TCR beta chain with its context. Reverse transcription of roughly 0.45 to 1 ug RNA was performed with random hexamers. Amplification of TCR beta CDR3 across 54 Vbeta and 13 Jbeta was performed with immunoSEQ multiplex PCR. One entry per CDR3 protein results from TCRdb running MiXCR on the immunoSEQ multiplex PCR reads. The table shows about 300,000 distinct CDR3 sequences, with almost 85% occurring only once. The sample originates from a study of CD8 T cells in Susac syndrome. The specimen sequenced was CD8+ T cells from PBMCs. This sequence originates from a human donor with multiple sclerosis.

CDR3 amino acids: CASSQGSANTEAFF. CDR3 DNA: TGCGCCAGCAGCCAGGGCAGTGCGAACACTGAAGCTTTCTTT. The J gene is TRBJ1-1, the V gene TRBV4-1; D ambiguous. V lost 3 bases and J 1 base, leaving 9 bases between the germline ends. CDR1 is MGHRA and CDR2 is YSYEKL in the germline V gene. The CDR3 is made up of 14 amino acids.